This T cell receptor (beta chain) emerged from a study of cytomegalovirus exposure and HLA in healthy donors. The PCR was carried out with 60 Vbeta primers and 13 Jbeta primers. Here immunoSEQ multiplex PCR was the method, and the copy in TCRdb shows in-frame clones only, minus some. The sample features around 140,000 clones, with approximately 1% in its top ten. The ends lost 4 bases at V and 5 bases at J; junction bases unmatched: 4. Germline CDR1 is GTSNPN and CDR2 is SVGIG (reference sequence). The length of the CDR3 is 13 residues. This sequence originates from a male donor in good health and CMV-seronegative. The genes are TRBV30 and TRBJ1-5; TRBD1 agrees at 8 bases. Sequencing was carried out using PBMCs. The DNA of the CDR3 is TGTGCCTGGATCGTGACAGGGGATCAGCCCCAGCATTTT. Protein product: CAWIVTGDQPQHF.